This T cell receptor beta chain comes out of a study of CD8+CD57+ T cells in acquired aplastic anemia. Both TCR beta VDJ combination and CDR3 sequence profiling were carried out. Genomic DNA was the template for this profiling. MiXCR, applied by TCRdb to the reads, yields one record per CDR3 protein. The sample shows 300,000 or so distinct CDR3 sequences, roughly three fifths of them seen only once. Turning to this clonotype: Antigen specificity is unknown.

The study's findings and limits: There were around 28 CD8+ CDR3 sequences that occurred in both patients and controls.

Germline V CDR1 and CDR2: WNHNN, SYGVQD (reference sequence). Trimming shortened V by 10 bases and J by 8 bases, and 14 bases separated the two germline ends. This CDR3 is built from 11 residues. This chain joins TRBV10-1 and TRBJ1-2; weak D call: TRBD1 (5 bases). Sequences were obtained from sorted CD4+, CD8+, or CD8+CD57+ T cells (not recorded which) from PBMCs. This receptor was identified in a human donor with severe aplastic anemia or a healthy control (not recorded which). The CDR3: CATGLKGGYTF. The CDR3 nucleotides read TGCGCCACCGGACTTAAGGGGGGCTACACCTTC.